The source of this TCR beta chain is a study of T cell responses to AZD1222 COVID-19 vaccine. This CDR3 region has 15 residues. Trimming left V 5 bases short and J 7 bases short, with 17 bases between. In germline, CDR1 is SGHVS, CDR2 FNYEAQ. Libraries were prepared by immunoSEQ multiplex PCR; TCRdb keeps only in-frame clonotypes and omits some of them. The sample has about 62,000 clones, around three quarters seen once. The chain carries TRBV7-6 and TRBJ2-2; weak D call: TRBD2 (6 bases). Specimen: peripheral blood, collected on day 0 of AZD1222 vaccination. The sequence derives from an adult in good health. CDR3 residues: CASSPGTLGSGELFF. The CDR3 DNA follows: TGTGCCAGCAGCCCTGGGACTCTTGGAAGCGGGGAGCTGTTTTTT.